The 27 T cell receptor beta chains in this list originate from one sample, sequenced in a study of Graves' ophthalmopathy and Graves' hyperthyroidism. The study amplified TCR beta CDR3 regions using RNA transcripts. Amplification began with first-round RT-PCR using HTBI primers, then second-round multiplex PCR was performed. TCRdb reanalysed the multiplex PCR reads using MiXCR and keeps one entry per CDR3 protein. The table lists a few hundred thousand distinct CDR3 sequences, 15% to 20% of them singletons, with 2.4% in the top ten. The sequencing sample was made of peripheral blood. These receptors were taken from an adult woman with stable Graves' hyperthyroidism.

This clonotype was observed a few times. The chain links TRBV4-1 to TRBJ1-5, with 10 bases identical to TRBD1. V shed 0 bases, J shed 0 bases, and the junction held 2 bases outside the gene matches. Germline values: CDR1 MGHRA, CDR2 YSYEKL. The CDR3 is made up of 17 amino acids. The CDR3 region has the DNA TGCGCCAGCAGCCAAGAGGGACAGGGGTATAGCAATCAGCCCCAGCATTTT. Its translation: CASSQEGQGYSNQPQHF.

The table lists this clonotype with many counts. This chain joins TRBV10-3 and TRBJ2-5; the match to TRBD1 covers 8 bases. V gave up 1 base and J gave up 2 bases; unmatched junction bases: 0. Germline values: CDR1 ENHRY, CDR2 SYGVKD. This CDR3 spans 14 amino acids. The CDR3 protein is CAISEWTGQETQYF. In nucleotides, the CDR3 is TGTGCCATCAGTGAGTGGACAGGGCAAGAGACCCAGTACTTC.

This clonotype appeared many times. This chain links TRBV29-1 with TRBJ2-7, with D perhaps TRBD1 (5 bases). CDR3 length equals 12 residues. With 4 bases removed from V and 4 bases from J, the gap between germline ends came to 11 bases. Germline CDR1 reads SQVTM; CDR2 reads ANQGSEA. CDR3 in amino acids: CSVVTGVYEQYF. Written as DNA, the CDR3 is TGCAGCGTTGTAACAGGAGTTTACGAGCAGTACTTC.

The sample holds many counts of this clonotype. The CDR3 loop is CSARDASGRYEQYF. CDR3 DNA sequence: TGCAGTGCTAGAGATGCAAGTGGCCGATACGAGCAGTACTTC. V is TRBV20-1 and J is TRBJ2-7; no reliable D call. The ends were cut back, 0 bases at V and 4 bases at J, with 13 bases in the middle. Germline lookup yields CDR1 DFQATT and CDR2 SNEGSKA (reference sequence). The CDR3 consists of 14 residues.

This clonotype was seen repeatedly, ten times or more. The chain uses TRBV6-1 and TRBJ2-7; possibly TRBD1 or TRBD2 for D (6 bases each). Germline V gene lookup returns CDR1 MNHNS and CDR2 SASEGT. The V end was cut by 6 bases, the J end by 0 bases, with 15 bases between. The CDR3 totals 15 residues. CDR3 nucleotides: TGTGCCAGCAGCACGCGGGACACCTCCTCCTACGAGCAGTACTTC. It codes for CASSTRDTSSYEQYF.

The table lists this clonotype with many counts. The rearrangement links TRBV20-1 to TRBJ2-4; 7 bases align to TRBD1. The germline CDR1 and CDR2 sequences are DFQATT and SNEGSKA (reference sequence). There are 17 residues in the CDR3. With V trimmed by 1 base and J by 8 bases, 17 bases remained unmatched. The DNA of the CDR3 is TGCAGTGCTAGAGCTTGGGGTAGGGACAGAGGCCAATACATTCAGTACTTC. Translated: CSARAWGRDRGQYIQYF.

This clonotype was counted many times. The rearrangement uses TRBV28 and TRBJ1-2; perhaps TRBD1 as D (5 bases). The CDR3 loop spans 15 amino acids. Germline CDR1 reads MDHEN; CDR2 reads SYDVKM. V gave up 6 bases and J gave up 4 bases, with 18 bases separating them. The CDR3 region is CASSAMGGESYGYTF. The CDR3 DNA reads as TGTGCCAGCAGCGCAATGGGGGGGGAGAGCTATGGCTACACCTTC.

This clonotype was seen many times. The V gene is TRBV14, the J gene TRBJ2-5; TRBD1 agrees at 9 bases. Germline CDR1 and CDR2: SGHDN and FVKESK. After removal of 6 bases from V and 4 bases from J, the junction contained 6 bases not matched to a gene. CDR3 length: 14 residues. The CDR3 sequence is CASRQTGGLETQYF. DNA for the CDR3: TGTGCCAGCAGACAGACAGGGGGACTAGAGACCCAGTACTTC. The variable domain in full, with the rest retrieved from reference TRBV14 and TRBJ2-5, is EAGVTQFPSHSVIEKGQTVTLRCDPISGHDNLYWYRRVMGKEIKFLLHFVKESKQDESGMPNNRFLAERTGGTYSTLKVQPAELEDSGVYFCASRQTGGLETQYFGPGTRLLVL.

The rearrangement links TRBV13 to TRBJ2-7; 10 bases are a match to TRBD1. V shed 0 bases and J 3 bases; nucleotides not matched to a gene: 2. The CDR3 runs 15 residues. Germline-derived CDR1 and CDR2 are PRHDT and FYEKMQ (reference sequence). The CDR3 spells CASSLGGQGDYEQYF. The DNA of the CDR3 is TGTGCCAGCAGCTTAGGTGGACAGGGGGACTACGAGCAGTACTTC.

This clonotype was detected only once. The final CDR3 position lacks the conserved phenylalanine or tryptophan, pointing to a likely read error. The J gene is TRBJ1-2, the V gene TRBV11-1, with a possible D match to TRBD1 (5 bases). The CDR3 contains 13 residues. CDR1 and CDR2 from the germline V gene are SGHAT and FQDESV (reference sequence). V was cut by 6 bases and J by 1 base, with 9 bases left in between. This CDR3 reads CASSRGLNYGYTY. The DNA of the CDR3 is TGTGCCAGCAGTCGGGGCCTTAACTATGGCTACACCTAC.

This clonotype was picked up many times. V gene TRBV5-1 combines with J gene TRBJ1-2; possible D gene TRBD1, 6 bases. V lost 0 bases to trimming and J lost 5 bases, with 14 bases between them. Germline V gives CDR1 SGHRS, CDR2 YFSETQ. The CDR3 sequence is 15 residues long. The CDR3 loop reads CASSLDVRGHYGYTF. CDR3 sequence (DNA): TGCGCCAGCAGCTTGGACGTCAGGGGACATTATGGCTACACCTTC.

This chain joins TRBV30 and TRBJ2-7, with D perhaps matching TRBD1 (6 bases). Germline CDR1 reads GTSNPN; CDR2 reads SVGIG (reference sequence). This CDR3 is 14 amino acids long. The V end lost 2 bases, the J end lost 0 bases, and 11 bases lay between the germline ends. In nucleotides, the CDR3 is TGTGCCTGGAGTCGACAGGCGATCTCCTACGAGCAGTACTTC. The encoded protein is CAWSRQAISYEQYF. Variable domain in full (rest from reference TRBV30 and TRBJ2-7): SQTIHQWPATLVQPVGSPLSLECTVEGTSNPNLYWYRQAAGRGLQLLFYSVGIGQISSEVPQNLSASRPQDRQFILSSKKLLLSDSGFYLCAWSRQAISYEQYFGPGTRLTVT.

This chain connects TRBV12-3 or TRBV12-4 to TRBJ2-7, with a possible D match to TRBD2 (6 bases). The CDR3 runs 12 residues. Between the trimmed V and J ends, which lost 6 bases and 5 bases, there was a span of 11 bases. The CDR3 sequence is CASSRWGDEQYF. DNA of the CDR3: TGTGCCAGCAGCCGATGGGGGGACGAGCAGTACTTC.

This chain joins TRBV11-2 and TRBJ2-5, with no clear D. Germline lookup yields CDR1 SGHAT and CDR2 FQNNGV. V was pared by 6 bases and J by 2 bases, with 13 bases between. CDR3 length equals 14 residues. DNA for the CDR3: TGTGCCAGCAGATCCCCGGGTTCACAAGAGACCCAGTACTTC. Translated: CASRSPGSQETQYF.

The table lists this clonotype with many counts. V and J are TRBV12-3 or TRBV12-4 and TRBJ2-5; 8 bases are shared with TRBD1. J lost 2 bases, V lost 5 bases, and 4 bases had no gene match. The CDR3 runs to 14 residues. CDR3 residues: CASSDRGGQETQYF. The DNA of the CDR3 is TGTGCCAGCAGTGACAGGGGTGGTCAAGAGACCCAGTACTTC.

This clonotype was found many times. CDR3 protein: CASSFWSRTTEAFF. CDR3 coding DNA: TGTGCCAGCAGTTTTTGGTCGCGGACCACTGAAGCTTTCTTT. The chain employs TRBV12-3 or TRBV12-4 and TRBJ1-1, with D hard to call. The CDR3 length is 14 residues. Trimming pared 3 bases from V and 4 bases from J, leaving 12 bases between.

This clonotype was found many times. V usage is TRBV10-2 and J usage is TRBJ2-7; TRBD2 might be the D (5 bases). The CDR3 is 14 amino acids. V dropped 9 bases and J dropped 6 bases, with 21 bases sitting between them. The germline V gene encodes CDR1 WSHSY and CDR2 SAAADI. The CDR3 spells CASREEGFRGEQYF. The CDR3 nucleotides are TGCGCCAGTCGAGAAGAGGGATTCCGGGGCGAGCAGTACTTC.

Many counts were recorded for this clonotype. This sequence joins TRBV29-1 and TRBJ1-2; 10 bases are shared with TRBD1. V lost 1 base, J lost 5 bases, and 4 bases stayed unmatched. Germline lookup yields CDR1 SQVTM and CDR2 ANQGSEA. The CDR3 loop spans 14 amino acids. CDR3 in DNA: TGCAGCGTTGAAGCCGGGACAGGGGTTTATGGCTACACCTTC. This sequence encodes CSVEAGTGVYGYTF.

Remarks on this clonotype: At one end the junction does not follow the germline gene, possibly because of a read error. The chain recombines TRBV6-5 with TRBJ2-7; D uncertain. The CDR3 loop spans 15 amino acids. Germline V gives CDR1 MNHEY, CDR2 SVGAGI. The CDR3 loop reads CSSSSPVQTSYEQYF. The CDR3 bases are TGTTCCAGCAGTTCACCGGTACAGACGTCTTACGAGCAGTACTTC.

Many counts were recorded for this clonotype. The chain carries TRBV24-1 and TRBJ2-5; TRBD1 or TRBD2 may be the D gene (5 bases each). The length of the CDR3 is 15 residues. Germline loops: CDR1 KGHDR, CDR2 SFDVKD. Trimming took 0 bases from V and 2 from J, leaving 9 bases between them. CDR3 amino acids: CATSDLQGRQETQYF. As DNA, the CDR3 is TGTGCCACCAGTGATTTGCAGGGACGGCAAGAGACCCAGTACTTC.

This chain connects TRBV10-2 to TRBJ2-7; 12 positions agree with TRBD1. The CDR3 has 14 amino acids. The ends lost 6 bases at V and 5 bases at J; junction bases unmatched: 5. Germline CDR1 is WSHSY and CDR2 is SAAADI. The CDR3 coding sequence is TGCGCCAGCAGCGGGACAGGGGGCTCAAACGAGCAGTACTTC. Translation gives CASSGTGGSNEQYF.

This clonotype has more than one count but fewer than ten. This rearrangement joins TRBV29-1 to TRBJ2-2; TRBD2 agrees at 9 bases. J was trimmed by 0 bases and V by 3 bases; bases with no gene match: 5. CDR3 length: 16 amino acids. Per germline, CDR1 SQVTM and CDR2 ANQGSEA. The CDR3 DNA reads TGCAGCGTTGAGTTGCGGGAGGGCCCGAACACCGGGGAGCTGTTTTTT. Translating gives CSVELREGPNTGELFF.

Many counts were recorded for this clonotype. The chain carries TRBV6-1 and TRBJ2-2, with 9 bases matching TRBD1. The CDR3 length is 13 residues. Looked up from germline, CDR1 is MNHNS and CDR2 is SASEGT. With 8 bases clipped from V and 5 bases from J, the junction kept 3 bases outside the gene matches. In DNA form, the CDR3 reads TGTGCCAGCCACGGACAGGGGACCGGGGAGCTGTTTTTT. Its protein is CASHGQGTGELFF.

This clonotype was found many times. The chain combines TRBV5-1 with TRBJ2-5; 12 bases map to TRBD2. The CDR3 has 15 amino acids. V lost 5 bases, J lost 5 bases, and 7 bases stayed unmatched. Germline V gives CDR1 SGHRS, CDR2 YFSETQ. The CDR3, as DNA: TGCGCCAGCAGACAACGGACTAGCGGGACGGAGACCCAGTACTTC. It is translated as CASRQRTSGTETQYF. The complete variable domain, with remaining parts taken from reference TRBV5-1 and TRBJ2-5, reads KAGVTQTPRYLIKTRGQQVTLSCSPISGHRSVSWYQQTPGQGLQFLFEYFSETQRNKGNFPGRFSGRQFSNSRSEMNVSTLELGDSALYLCASRQRTSGTETQYFGPGTRLLVL.

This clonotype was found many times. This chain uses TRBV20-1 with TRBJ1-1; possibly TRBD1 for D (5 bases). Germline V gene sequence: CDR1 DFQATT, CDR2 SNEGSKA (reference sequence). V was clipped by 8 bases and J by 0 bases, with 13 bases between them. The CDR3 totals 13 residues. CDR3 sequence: CSTQGGVNTEAFF. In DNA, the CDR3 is TGCAGTACTCAGGGAGGTGTGAACACTGAAGCTTTCTTT.

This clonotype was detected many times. CDR3 protein: CASGKTGTYEQYF. CDR3 sequence (DNA): TGTGCCAGCGGAAAGACGGGAACCTACGAGCAGTACTTC. V gene TRBV7-2 combines with J gene TRBJ2-7; D is perhaps TRBD2 (5 bases). In germline, CDR1 is SGHTA, CDR2 FQGNSA. The CDR3 has 13 residues. Trimming stripped 8 bases from V and 2 bases from J, with 13 bases between.

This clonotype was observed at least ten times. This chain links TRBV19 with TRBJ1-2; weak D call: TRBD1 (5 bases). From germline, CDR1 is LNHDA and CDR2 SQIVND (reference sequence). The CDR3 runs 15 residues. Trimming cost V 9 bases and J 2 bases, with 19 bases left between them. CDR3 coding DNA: TGTGCCAGAGCCCTCGTTAGGGGTGAAAACTATGGCTACACCTTC. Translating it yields CARALVRGENYGYTF.